This record looks at one TCR beta chain sequence and its context. Antigen unknown. A second 7 to 11 cycle PCR used barcoded and J-beta primers. A template-switch adaptor that had 12 random nucleotides put a tag on each cDNA molecule. TCRdb processed the 5' RACE reads anew with MiXCR; each CDR3 protein has one entry. Here the sample spans about 640,000 distinct CDR3 sequences, approximately 59% being singletons. This record belongs to a study of blood T cells in healthy people across ages. Study-level results: Among long-lived donors, naive CD4+ cells were more numerous and diversity higher than in aged donors.

Drawn from each donor were 8.5 to 10 milliliters of peripheral blood. The CDR3 runs to 11 residues. Trimming took 6 bases from V and 5 from J, leaving 8 bases between them. From germline, CDR1 is LNHNV and CDR2 YYDKDF (reference sequence). This sequence joins TRBV15 and TRBJ2-7; TRBD2 is a possible D gene (5 bases). The receptor was isolated from a man aged 55-75 years in good health. The sample comprised blood. The CDR3 nucleotides are TGTGCCACCAGACGGGGTAACGAGCAGTACTTC. This sequence encodes CATRRGNEQYF.